These 31 T cell receptor beta chains came from one sample sequenced in a study of blood T cell repertoires in COVID-19. The repertoire was sequenced with immunoSEQ multiplex PCR; TCRdb's copy has only in-frame clones and lacks some. The sample lists about 270,000 clones; roughly nine tenths were seen once. Input material: peripheral blood. The receptors were gathered from a woman in her 30s with COVID-19, enrolled during active disease.

The chain has TRBV5-1 and TRBJ2-7; no reliable D call. CDR3 size: 14 residues. Germline assignment: CDR1 SGHRS and CDR2 YFSETQ. V was trimmed by 2 bases and J by 10 bases, leaving 19 bases between them. CDR3 sequence (DNA): TGCGCCAGCAGCTTCACCGAGATCCCTACGAAACAGTACTTC. Amino acids: CASSFTEIPTKQYF.

The chain combines TRBV10-1 with TRBJ1-6, with no clear D. The germline CDR1 and CDR2 sequences are WNHNN and SYGVQD (reference sequence). Trimming removed 0 bases at V and 7 bases at J, with 10 bases between. This CDR3 has 15 residues. The DNA for the CDR3 is TGCGCCAGCAGTGAGTCCAGGTTTGGCAATTCACCCCTCCACTTT. Its protein product is CASSESRFGNSPLHF.

V gene TRBV20-1 combines with J gene TRBJ1-2; D gene uncertain. Trimming took 3 bases from V and 8 from J, leaving 10 bases between them. The germline CDR1 and CDR2 sequences are DFQATT and SNEGSKA (reference sequence). CDR3 length equals 11 residues. The CDR3 DNA reads TGCAGTGCTAGCGAGCGGGAAGGCTACACCTTC. Translated, it gives CSASEREGYTF.

The chain recombines TRBV28 with TRBJ1-3; perhaps TRBD1 as D (6 bases). V gave up 5 bases and J gave up 0 bases, with 17 bases separating them. The CDR3 extends over 17 amino acids. Germline-derived CDR1 and CDR2 are MDHEN and SYDVKM. This chain's CDR3 is CASSALTGPPSGNTIYF. The CDR3 nucleotides are TGTGCCAGCAGTGCCTTGACAGGACCACCCTCTGGAAACACCATATATTTT.

The rearrangement joins TRBV19 to TRBJ1-2; D unresolved. The CDR3 sequence is 13 residues long. Germline CDR1 and CDR2: LNHDA and SQIVND (reference sequence). Trimming took 1 base from V and 7 from J, leaving 10 bases between them. Here the CDR3 reads CASSIGTEGGYTF. DNA for the CDR3: TGTGCCAGTAGTATAGGGACGGAGGGTGGCTACACCTTC.

This rearrangement joins TRBV2 to TRBJ2-5, with 7 bases matching TRBD2. The CDR3 runs 14 residues. Germline CDR1 reads SNHLY; CDR2 reads FYNNEI. The trim removed 0 bases at V and 8 bases at J, leaving 6 bases unmatched. DNA of the CDR3: TGTGCCAGCAGTGAAGCGGTGGGAGGGATCACCCAGTACTTC. Amino acid sequence: CASSEAVGGITQYF.

The V gene is TRBV2, the J gene TRBJ2-3; D uncertain. In germline, CDR1 is SNHLY, CDR2 FYNNEI. The CDR3 extends over 14 amino acids. Trimming took off 5 bases at V and 5 bases at J, with 14 bases between the two ends. The CDR3 reads CASSSLMSVDTQYF. CDR3 in DNA: TGTGCCAGCAGTTCACTAATGAGCGTAGATACGCAGTATTTT.

The chain uses TRBV5-5 and TRBJ2-5, with 9 nucleotides matching TRBD1. CDR3 length equals 16 residues. Germline V gene sequence: CDR1 SGHKS, CDR2 YYEKEE (reference sequence). V gave up 4 bases and J gave up 1 base; unmatched junction bases: 8. CDR3 in amino acids: CASSRGTGSAQETQYF. CDR3 nucleotide sequence: TGTGCCAGCAGCAGGGGGACAGGGAGTGCCCAAGAGACCCAGTACTTC. The variable domain in full, with the rest retrieved from reference TRBV5-5 and TRBJ2-5, is DAGVTQSPTHLIKTRGQQVTLRCSPISGHKSVSWYQQVLGQGPQFIFQYYEKEERGRGNFPDRFSARQFPNYSSELNVNALLLGDSALYLCASSRGTGSAQETQYFGPGTRLLVL.

The rearrangement uses TRBV19 and TRBJ2-3; 9 nucleotides agree with TRBD2. In germline, CDR1 is LNHDA, CDR2 SQIVND (reference sequence). This CDR3 spans 16 amino acids. V lost 5 bases, J lost 1 base, and 7 bases stayed unmatched. The CDR3 nucleotides are TGTGCCAGTAGTCTTCGGACTAGCGCTCGCACAGATACGCAGTATTTT. This encodes CASSLRTSARTDTQYF.

The CDR3 DNA reads TGTGCCAGCAGCTTGGTGTGGGGGGGGCCTGAGCAGTACTTC. It encodes CASSLVWGGPEQYF. The chain employs TRBV5-6 and TRBJ2-7, with D possibly matching TRBD2 (7 bases). CDR3 length: 14 residues. V lost 0 bases and J lost 7, with 14 bases in between. The germline CDR1 and CDR2 sequences are SGHDT and YYEEEE.

The chain links TRBV19 to TRBJ1-5; D is perhaps TRBD1 (5 bases). The CDR3 is made up of 13 amino acids. Trimming stripped 8 bases from V and 5 bases from J, with 13 bases between. Germline CDR1 reads LNHDA; CDR2 reads SQIVND (reference sequence). The DNA for the CDR3 is TGTGCCAGTTCGGACACCGCTGATCAGCCCCAGCATTTT. Amino acids: CASSDTADQPQHF.

The CDR3 coding sequence is TGCGCCAGCAGTTCAGGGATTCTTGGGACTGAAGCTTTCTTT. Protein sequence: CASSSGILGTEAFF. J is TRBJ1-1 and V is TRBV5-1, with D perhaps TRBD1 (5 bases). The CDR3 is 14 residues long. The germline V gene encodes CDR1 SGHRS and CDR2 YFSETQ. V was trimmed by 5 bases and J by 5 bases, leaving 16 bases between them.

This clone was picked up a small number of times. This chain connects TRBV11-2 to TRBJ1-3, with 7 bases identical to TRBD1. V lost 6 bases and J lost 0; bases outside the gene matches: 11. Germline values: CDR1 SGHAT, CDR2 FQNNGV. This CDR3 has 17 amino acids. This CDR3 is CASRPRRQGGSGNTIYF. The CDR3 bases are TGTGCCAGCAGACCAAGGAGACAGGGAGGCTCTGGAAACACCATATATTTT. Using reference TRBV11-2 and TRBJ1-3 for the parts outside the CDR3, the full variable domain is EAGVAQSPRYKIIEKRQSVAFWCNPISGHATLYWYQQILGQGPKLLIQFQNNGVVDDSQLPKDRFSAERLKGVDSTLKIQPAKLEDSAVYLCASRPRRQGGSGNTIYFGEGSWLTVV.

The chain links TRBV4-1 to TRBJ1-1, with D unresolved. This CDR3 has 12 amino acids. V gave up 2 bases and J gave up 4 bases, with 5 bases separating them. CDR1 MGHRA and CDR2 YSYEKL come from the germline V gene. DNA of the CDR3: TGCGCCAGCAGCCAACTCGGCACTGAAGCTTTCTTT. This encodes CASSQLGTEAFF.

The chain employs TRBV12-2 and TRBJ2-5; the table's D call of TRBD1 was not tested on the DNA. TRBV12-2 is a known pseudogene. CDR3 length: 14 residues. Written as DNA, the CDR3 is TGTGCAAGTCGCCGAGCGGACAGTCAAGAGACCCAGTACTTC. Encoded protein: CASRRADSQETQYF.

V gene TRBV30 combines with J gene TRBJ1-5, with D possibly matching TRBD1 (5 bases). The germline V gene encodes CDR1 GTSNPN and CDR2 SVGIG (reference sequence). V lost 2 bases to trimming and J lost 5 bases, with 19 bases between them. The CDR3 totals 16 residues. The CDR3 here is CAWSHAGLGPDQPQHF. CDR3 DNA sequence: TGTGCCTGGAGTCATGCAGGGTTGGGGCCAGATCAGCCCCAGCATTTT.

The chain joins TRBV28 to TRBJ2-7; D possibly corresponds to TRBD1 (6 bases). V gave up 2 bases and J gave up 2 bases, with 10 bases separating them. The CDR3 runs to 14 residues. The germline V gene has CDR1 MDHEN and CDR2 SYDVKM. The CDR3 nucleotides are TGTGCCAGCAGTTTACAGGGGTCTGCCTACGAGCAGTACTTC. It specifies CASSLQGSAYEQYF.

The chain employs TRBV5-1 and TRBJ2-5; TRBD2 matches 8 bases. The germline V gene has CDR1 SGHRS and CDR2 YFSETQ. The V and J ends lost 5 bases and 5 bases, in that order; junction bases with no gene match: 8. The length of the CDR3 is 14 residues. CDR3 bases: TGCGCCAGCAGAGGGAGCGGGAGCGTGGAGACCCAGTACTTC. Encoded protein: CASRGSGSVETQYF.

This clone has just one count. The V call is TRBV2, the J call TRBJ2-1; perhaps TRBD2 as D (6 bases). The CDR3 length is 13 residues. V lost 7 bases and J lost 9, with 16 bases in between. Germline CDR1 and CDR2: SNHLY and FYNNEI. The CDR3 sequence is CASKGLHDVEQFF. CDR3 DNA sequence: TGTGCCAGCAAGGGACTCCACGACGTTGAGCAGTTCTTC.

The gene calls are TRBV6-5 and TRBJ1-3, with D uncertain. Per germline, CDR1 MNHEY and CDR2 SVGAGI. Trimming removed 6 bases from V and 3 bases from J, with 12 bases in between. CDR3 length: 14 amino acids. This CDR3 reads CASSRTKFGNTIYF. CDR3 DNA sequence: TGTGCCAGCAGCCGAACAAAATTTGGAAACACCATATATTTT.

This clone was seen once. The chain has TRBV5-1 and TRBJ1-6; the match to TRBD1 covers 7 bases. Looked up from germline, CDR1 is SGHRS and CDR2 is YFSETQ. The CDR3 spans 15 residues. V was pared by 4 bases and J by 11 bases, with 12 bases of the junction left unmatched. The CDR3 region is CASSAGQTRGTPLHF. DNA for the CDR3: TGCGCCAGCAGCGCGGGACAAACCAGGGGGACACCCCTCCACTTT. The full variable domain, with the rest looked up from reference TRBV5-1 and TRBJ1-6, is KAGVTQTPRYLIKTRGQQVTLSCSPISGHRSVSWYQQTPGQGLQFLFEYFSETQRNKGNFPGRFSGRQFSNSRSEMNVSTLELGDSALYLCASSAGQTRGTPLHFGNGTRLTVT.

The chain is built from TRBV28 and TRBJ2-2, with TRBD1 matching 7 bases. CDR1 is MDHEN and CDR2 is SYDVKM in the germline V gene. The CDR3 loop spans 15 amino acids. V trimming: 3 bases; J trimming: 6 bases; junction bases outside the gene matches: 7. The CDR3 DNA is TGTGCCAGCAGTTTCCTAGGGGGCGCAGCCGGGGAGCTGTTTTTT. It specifies CASSFLGGAAGELFF.

The V call is TRBV21-1, the J call TRBJ2-3; the table's D gene call, TRBD2, was not cross checked with the DNA. TRBV21-1 corresponds to a pseudogene. The CDR3 loop spans 18 amino acids. The CDR3 nucleotides are TGTGCCGTCTGGAAGGGACTAGCGGGGGGGCCAGAGGCAGATACGCAGTATTTT. This gives the protein CAVWKGLAGGPEADTQYF.

This chain connects TRBV11-2 to TRBJ2-1; 15 bases match TRBD2. Losses at the gene ends were 10 bases for V and 4 bases for J; bases not matched to a gene: 2. The germline V gene encodes CDR1 SGHAT and CDR2 FQNNGV. This CDR3 has 14 amino acids. CDR3 nucleotides: TGTGCCACAGGACTAGCGGGGGGGTACAATGAGCAGTTCTTC. It specifies CATGLAGGYNEQFF.

This clone showed up just once. The rearrangement joins TRBV21-1 to TRBJ1-1. TRBV21-1 is given as a pseudogene. The CDR3 is 16 amino acids. The CDR3 loop is CASSTPLRGSHTEAFF. CDR3 in DNA: TGTGCCAGCAGCACTCCTCTACGGGGTAGTCACACTGAAGCTTTCTTT.

The V call is TRBV23-1, the J call TRBJ2-3; 7 positions agree with TRBD1. TRBV23-1 is classed as an ORF, of uncertain function. The J segment lost 5 bases and the V segment lost 10 bases, leaving 15 bases of the junction unmatched. The CDR3 covers 15 residues. The CDR3 DNA is TGCGCCATCCCACCGGCTCCAAACAGGGGAGATACGCAGTATTTT. The encoded protein is CAIPPAPNRGDTQYF.

The chain uses TRBV6-4 and TRBJ2-3; possible D gene TRBD2, 5 bases. CDR1 is MRHNA and CDR2 is SNTAGT in the germline V gene. Trimming removed 2 bases at V and 4 bases at J, with 7 bases between. The CDR3 is 13 residues long. The CDR3 loop reads CASSDGESDTQYF. CDR3 nucleotides: TGTGCCAGCAGTGACGGGGAGTCAGATACGCAGTATTTT.

The chain couples TRBV20-1 to TRBJ1-1; D is unclear. The length of the CDR3 is 10 residues. Germline V lookup: CDR1 DFQATT, CDR2 SNEGSKA (reference sequence). With 5 bases removed from V and 10 bases from J, the gap between germline ends came to 11 bases. The CDR3: CSAYEHGAFF. In DNA form, the CDR3 reads TGCAGTGCTTACGAGCACGGAGCTTTCTTT.

This clone was counted a few times. The chain has TRBV10-1 and TRBJ2-7, with D perhaps matching TRBD1 (6 bases). The length of the CDR3 is 14 residues. Trimming left V 0 bases short and J 2 bases short, with 8 bases between. Per the germline V gene, CDR1 is WNHNN and CDR2 is SYGVQD (reference sequence). In nucleotides, the CDR3 is TGCGCCAGCAGTGAGTCGACAGGCCCCTACGAGCAGTACTTC. It is translated as CASSESTGPYEQYF.

This clone was detected once. The rearrangement joins TRBV9 to TRBJ2-5; 9 nucleotides agree with TRBD2. J was trimmed by 5 bases and V by 2 bases; bases with no gene match: 4. Germline CDR1 is SGDLS and CDR2 is YYNGEE. This CDR3 contains 14 residues. In DNA form, the CDR3 reads TGTGCCAGCAGCGTTTACGCGGGAGGGGAGACCCAGTACTTC. As protein: CASSVYAGGETQYF. Full variable domain (remainder filled in from reference TRBV9 and TRBJ2-5): DSGVTQTPKHLITATGQRVTLRCSPRSGDLSVYWYQQSLDQGLQFLIQYYNGEERAKGNILERFSAQQFPDLHSELNLSSLELGDSALYFCASSVYAGGETQYFGPGTRLLVL.

The chain recombines TRBV5-1 with TRBJ2-7, with 7 bases identical to TRBD1. In germline, CDR1 is SGHRS, CDR2 YFSETQ. J gave up 12 bases and V 3 bases, and 9 bases lay outside the gene matches. CDR3 length equals 12 residues. The DNA for the CDR3 is TGCGCCAGCAGCTCCAACCAACAGGGGCCGTACTTC. It translates to CASSSNQQGPYF.